The entry that follows covers one TCR beta chain sequence. The antigen remains undetermined. This sample was included in a study of cytomegalovirus exposure and HLA in healthy donors. Study-level findings and limits: The study flagged approximately 180 TCR beta chains as cytomegalovirus-associated. Presence/absence analyses assumed roughly uniform sequencing depth across donors. Follow-up analysis later connected one missense variant in DCLRE1C with trimming of TCR beta V- and J-genes.

60 Vbeta and 13 Jbeta primers were used in PCR. Original processing methods: Unique TCR beta chains totaled some 80 million in a later count, with some 10 million of them shared. Produced via immunoSEQ multiplex PCR; TCRdb's table is partial and in-frame only. The V and J calls and clone size come from that table; D and trimming were worked out from the DNA. The profile shows tens of thousands of clones, more than 70% of them singletons. Germline CDR1 SGHRS, CDR2 YFSETQ. There are 13 residues in the CDR3. Trimming took 7 bases from V and 5 from J, leaving 12 bases between them. V usage is TRBV5-1 and J usage is TRBJ2-2; no firm D call. The sample comprised PBMCs. The receptor was isolated from a man between 50 and 59 years old in good health and CMV-seropositive. The CDR3 reads CASSEVPTGELFF. CDR3 nucleotides: TGCGCCAGCTCCGAGGTTCCTACCGGGGAGCTGTTTTTT.